This record looks at one T cell receptor (beta chain) sequence and its context. What it binds is not known. TCRdb keeps only in-frame clones here, not all; method: immunoSEQ multiplex PCR. The sample comprises tens of thousands of clones, around 82% of which are singletons, and 5% to 6% rests with the top ten. The data stem from a study of OX40 agonist ivuxolimab in advanced cancers. Study outcomes and limitations: Mean expanded clone counts were higher in CD8+ than CD4+ T cells.

Researchers took blood at baseline, on cycle 4 day 1, and on cycle 7 day 1. The sequencing used CD4+ or CD8+ T cells sorted from blood, collected in a trial of the OX40 agonist ivuxolimab. This clonotype was sampled from an adult with an advanced solid tumor such as melanoma, head and neck, liver or kidney cancer.

Written as DNA, the CDR3 is TGTGCCAGCAGAAAAGGAGGTGCAACTAATGAAAAACTGTTTTTT. This codes for CASRKGGATNEKLFF. The chain has TRBV6-6 and TRBJ1-4; no definite D call. The V and J ends lost 6 bases and 0 bases respectively, with 11 bases between them. The germline CDR1 and CDR2 sequences are MNHNY and SVGAGI (reference sequence). The CDR3 consists of 15 residues.